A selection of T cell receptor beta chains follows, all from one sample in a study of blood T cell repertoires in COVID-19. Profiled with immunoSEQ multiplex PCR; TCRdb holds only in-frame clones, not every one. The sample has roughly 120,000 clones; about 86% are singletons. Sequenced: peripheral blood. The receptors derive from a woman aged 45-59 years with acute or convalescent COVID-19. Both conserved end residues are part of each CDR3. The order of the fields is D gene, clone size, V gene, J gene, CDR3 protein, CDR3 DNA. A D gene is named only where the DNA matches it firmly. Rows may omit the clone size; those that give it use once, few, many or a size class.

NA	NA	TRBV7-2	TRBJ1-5	CASSLDGTSNQPQHF	TGTGCCAGCAGCTTAGACGGGACAAGCAATCAGCCCCAGCATTTT
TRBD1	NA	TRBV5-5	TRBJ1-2	CASSFRTGTGGSGYTF	TGTGCCAGCAGCTTCCGAACCGGGACAGGGGGCTCCGGCTACACCTTC
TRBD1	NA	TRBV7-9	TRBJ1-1	CASSSAVHRGLTLNTEAFF	TGTGCCAGCAGCTCAGCAGTCCACAGGGGGCTAACCTTGAACACTGAAGCTTTCTTT
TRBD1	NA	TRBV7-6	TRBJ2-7	CASSLAGTGQSYEQYF	TGTGCCAGCAGCTTAGCGGGGACGGGACAGAGTTACGAGCAGTACTTC
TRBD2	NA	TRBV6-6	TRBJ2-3	CASTYREGTSTDTQYF	TGTGCCAGCACCTACCGGGAGGGAACTAGCACAGATACGCAGTATTTT
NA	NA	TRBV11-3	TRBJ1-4	CASSFTGTSEKLFF	TGTGCCAGCAGCTTTACAGGGACGAGTGAAAAACTGTTTTTT
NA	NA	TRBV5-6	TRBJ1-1	CASSFPTGQWTSEAFF	TGTGCCAGCAGCTTCCCAACCGGACAGTGGACCTCTGAAGCTTTCTTT
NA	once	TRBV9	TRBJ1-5	CASSVGGGVNQPQHF	TGTGCCAGCAGCGTAGGGGGAGGGGTCAATCAGCCCCAGCATTTT
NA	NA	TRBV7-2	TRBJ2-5	CASSFGSGQETQYF	TGTGCCAGCAGCTTTGGTAGTGGCCAAGAGACCCAGTACTTC
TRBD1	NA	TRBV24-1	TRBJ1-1	CATSAPGQGEAFF	TGTGCCACCAGTGCCCCAGGACAGGGTGAAGCTTTCTTT
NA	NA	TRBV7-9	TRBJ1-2	CASSPRWYGQHNYGYTF	TGTGCCAGCAGCCCAAGGTGGTATGGACAGCATAACTATGGCTACACCTTC
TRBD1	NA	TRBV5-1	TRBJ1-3	CASSFLGQTSSGNTIYF	TGCGCCAGCAGCTTTCTGGGACAGACGAGCTCTGGAAACACCATATATTTT
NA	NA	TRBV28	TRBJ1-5	CASSSQYPNQPQHF	TGTGCCAGCAGTTCCCAGTATCCCAATCAGCCCCAGCATTTT
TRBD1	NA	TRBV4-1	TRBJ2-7	CASSQGTGVYEQYF	TGCGCCAGCAGCCAAGGGACAGGGGTCTACGAGCAGTACTTC
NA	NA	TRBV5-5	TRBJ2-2	CASSLDPGGRGLSTGELFF	TGTGCCAGCAGCCTTGATCCCGGCGGTCGGGGACTTTCCACCGGGGAGCTGTTTTTT
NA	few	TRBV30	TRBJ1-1	CAWSRKGANTEAFF	TGTGCCTGGAGTCGAAAGGGAGCGAACACTGAAGCTTTCTTT
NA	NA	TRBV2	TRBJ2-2	CASIRQSGGAGELFF	TGTGCCAGCATCCGACAATCAGGAGGGGCCGGGGAGCTGTTTTTT
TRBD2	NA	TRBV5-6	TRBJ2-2	CARNPRSGGVANTGELFF	TGTGCCCGCAACCCGAGGAGTGGGGGGGTCGCGAACACCGGGGAGCTGTTTTTT
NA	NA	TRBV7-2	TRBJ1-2	CASSPNGRGGLGYTF	TGTGCCAGCAGCCCAAACGGACGGGGGGGACTTGGCTACACCTTC
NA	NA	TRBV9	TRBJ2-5	CASSVGQGLETQYF	TGTGCCAGCAGCGTAGGGCAGGGTTTGGAGACCCAGTACTTC
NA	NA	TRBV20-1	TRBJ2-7	CSARSGHEQYF	TGCAGTGCTAGATCTGGCCACGAGCAGTACTTC
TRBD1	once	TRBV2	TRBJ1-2	CASKPGTGNYGYTF	TGTGCCAGCAAACCCGGGACAGGGAACTATGGCTACACCTTC
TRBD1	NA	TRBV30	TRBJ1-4	CAWRRDRANEKLFF	TGTGCCTGGAGAAGGGACAGGGCTAATGAAAAACTGTTTTTT
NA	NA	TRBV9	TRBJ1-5	CASNSYGGRNQPQHF	TGTGCCAGCAACTCGTACGGGGGGCGCAATCAGCCCCAGCATTTT
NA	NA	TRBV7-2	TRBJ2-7	CASSLAGQRYEQYF	TGTGCCAGCAGCTTAGCTGGACAGCGCTACGAGCAGTACTTC
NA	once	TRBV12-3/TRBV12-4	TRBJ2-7	CASSFGGPDEQYF	TGTGCCAGCAGTTTCGGGGGGCCTGACGAGCAGTACTTC
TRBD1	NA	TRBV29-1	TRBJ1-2	CSVEDDRVVGGYTF	TGCAGCGTTGAAGATGACAGGGTGGTAGGGGGCTACACCTTC
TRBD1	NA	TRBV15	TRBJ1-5	CATSRDRGLQPQHF	TGTGCCACCAGCAGAGACAGGGGGCTTCAGCCCCAGCATTTT
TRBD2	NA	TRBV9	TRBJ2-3	CASSVGSPGGGGTQYF	TGTGCCAGCAGCGTAGGTTCCCCCGGTGGGGGGGGTACGCAGTATTTT
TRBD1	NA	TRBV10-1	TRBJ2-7	CASSPGQGALEQYF	TGCGCCAGCAGCCCGGGACAGGGGGCGCTTGAGCAGTACTTC
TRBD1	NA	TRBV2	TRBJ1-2	CASSRDSFNYGYTF	TGTGCCAGCAGCAGGGACAGCTTCAACTATGGCTACACCTTC
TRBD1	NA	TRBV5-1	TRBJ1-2	CASSLQGQGYYGYTF	TGCGCCAGCAGCTTGCAGGGACAGGGATACTATGGCTACACCTTC
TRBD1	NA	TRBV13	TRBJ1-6	CASSLGQGARENSPLHF	TGTGCCAGCAGCTTAGGTCAGGGGGCGAGGGAAAATTCACCCCTCCACTTT
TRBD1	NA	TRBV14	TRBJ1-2	CASSQSGQGIYGYTF	TGTGCCAGCAGCCAATCGGGACAGGGGATCTATGGCTACACCTTC
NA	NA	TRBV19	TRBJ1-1	CASSIADGGNTEAFF	TGTGCCAGTAGTATAGCGGACGGGGGGAACACTGAAGCTTTCTTT
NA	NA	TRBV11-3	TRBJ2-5	CASSSQGRGETQYF	TGTGCCAGCAGCTCCCAGGGACGGGGGGAGACCCAGTACTTC
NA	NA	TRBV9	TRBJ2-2	CASSVLEGVTGELFF	TGTGCCAGCAGCGTACTAGAAGGGGTCACCGGGGAGCTGTTTTTT
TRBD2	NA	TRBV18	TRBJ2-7	CASSPYAGVAYEQYF	TGTGCCAGCTCACCATATGCGGGAGTAGCCTACGAGCAGTACTTC
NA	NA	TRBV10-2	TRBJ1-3	CASSAGGAGGNTIYF	TGCGCCAGCAGTGCGGGGGGGGCTGGCGGAAACACCATATATTTT
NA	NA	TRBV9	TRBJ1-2	CASSPDSYGYTF	TGTGCCAGCAGCCCAGACAGCTATGGCTACACCTTC
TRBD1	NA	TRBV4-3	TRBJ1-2	CASSSGGSYGYTF	TGCGCCAGCAGCTCAGGGGGATCCTATGGCTACACCTTC
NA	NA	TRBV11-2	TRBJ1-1	CASSFPGGREKAFF	TGTGCCAGCAGCTTCCCCGGAGGGAGGGAAAAAGCTTTCTTT
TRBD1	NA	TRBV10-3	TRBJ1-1	CAISERQGSVTEAFF	TGTGCCATCAGTGAACGACAGGGATCGGTCACTGAAGCTTTCTTT
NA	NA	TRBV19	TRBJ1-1	CASSPRTGKKEAFF	TGTGCCAGTAGCCCCCGGACGGGAAAGAAAGAAGCTTTCTTT
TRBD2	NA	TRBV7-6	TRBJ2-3	CASSPGTSGAATQYF	TGTGCCAGCAGCCCGGGGACTAGCGGGGCCGCTACGCAGTATTTT
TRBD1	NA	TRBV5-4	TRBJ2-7	CASRRQGRSYEQYF	TGTGCCAGCAGAAGACAGGGGCGTTCCTACGAGCAGTACTTC
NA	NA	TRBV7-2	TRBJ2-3	CASSQWSEDTQYF	TGTGCCAGCAGCCAGTGGAGCGAAGATACGCAGTATTTT
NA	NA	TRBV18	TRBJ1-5	CASSPQTVYSNQPQHF	TGTGCCAGCTCACCACAGACAGTTTATAGCAATCAGCCCCAGCATTTT
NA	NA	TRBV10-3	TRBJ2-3	CAISESPGWGDTQYF	TGTGCCATCAGTGAGTCGCCAGGGTGGGGAGATACGCAGTATTTT
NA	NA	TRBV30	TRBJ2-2	CAWSPLGGENTGELFF	TGTGCCTGGAGCCCTCTCGGCGGGGAGAACACCGGGGAGCTGTTTTTT
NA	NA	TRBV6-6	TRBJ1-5	CASSPWGDQPQHF	TGTGCCAGCAGTCCCTGGGGAGATCAGCCCCAGCATTTT
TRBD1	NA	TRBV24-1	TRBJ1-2	CATSHPGQGVYGYTF	TGTGCCACCAGCCACCCGGGACAGGGCGTCTATGGCTACACCTTC
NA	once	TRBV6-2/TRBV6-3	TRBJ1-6	CASSPRSSSYNSPLHF	TGTGCCAGCAGTCCCCGGAGTAGCTCCTATAATTCACCCCTCCACTTT